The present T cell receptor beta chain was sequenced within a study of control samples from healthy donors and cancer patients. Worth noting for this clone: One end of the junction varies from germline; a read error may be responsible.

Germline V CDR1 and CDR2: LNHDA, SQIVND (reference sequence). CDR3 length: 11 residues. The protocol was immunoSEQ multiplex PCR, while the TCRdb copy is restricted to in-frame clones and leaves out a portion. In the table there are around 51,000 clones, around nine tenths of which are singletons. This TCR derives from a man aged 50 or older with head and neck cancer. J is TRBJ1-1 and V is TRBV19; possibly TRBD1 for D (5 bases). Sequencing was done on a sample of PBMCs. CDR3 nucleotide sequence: TGTGCCAGTAGTCTAGACAGATCGGCTTTCTTT. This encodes CASSLDRSAFF. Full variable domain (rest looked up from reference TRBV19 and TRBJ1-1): DGGITQSPKYLFRKEGQNVTLSCEQNLNHDAMYWYRQDPGQGLRLIYYSQIVNDFQKGDIAEGYSVSREKKESFPLTVTSAQKNPTAFYLCASSLDRSAFFGQGTRLTVV.